This entry lists 24 T cell receptor beta chains sequenced from one sample in a study of Ad26.COV2.S vaccination and SARS-CoV-2 variants. As for treatment: approximately 18 received Ad26.COV2.S at low or high dose, single or two shots; about 5 received placebo; per-sample allocation not given. After the first vaccine or placebo injection, samples were drawn on day 63. The protocol was immunoSEQ multiplex PCR, while the TCRdb copy is restricted to in-frame clones and leaves out a portion. The sample contains about 680,000 clones, more than 70% of which appear only once. The input for sequencing was peripheral blood, taken in a trial of Ad26.COV2.S vaccine versus placebo. These receptor sequences come from a person aged 18-65 years who received the Ad26.COV2.S COVID-19 vaccine or a placebo.

The chain recombines TRBV6-6 with TRBJ2-5; possibly TRBD2 for D (6 bases). The CDR3 sequence is 13 residues long. V shed 5 bases and J shed 2 bases, with 9 bases lying between them. Germline V gives CDR1 MNHNY, CDR2 SVGAGI (reference sequence). The CDR3 nucleotides read TGTGCCAGCAGTCAGGGACTGCAAGAGACCCAGTACTTC. Amino acid sequence: CASSQGLQETQYF.

Written as DNA, the CDR3 is TGTGCCAGCAGGCTAGCGGGACCGAACACCGGGGAGCTGTTTTTT. It specifies CASRLAGPNTGELFF. The V call is TRBV27, the J call TRBJ2-2, with 9 bases matching TRBD2. After removal of 6 bases from V and 0 bases from J, the junction contained 2 bases not matched to a gene. Germline V CDR1 and CDR2: MNHEY, SMNVEV (reference sequence). The CDR3 sequence is 15 residues long.

V gene TRBV13 combines with J gene TRBJ2-4; weak D call: TRBD1 (6 bases). The germline V gene encodes CDR1 PRHDT and CDR2 FYEKMQ (reference sequence). The CDR3 totals 13 residues. V lost 4 bases to trimming and J lost 8 bases, with 12 bases between them. The chain's CDR3 is CASSSRDTHIQYF. CDR3 bases: TGTGCCAGCAGCTCCCGGGACACCCACATTCAGTACTTC.

The chain uses TRBV12-5 and TRBJ2-5; tentatively, D is TRBD2 (5 bases). The CDR3 sequence is 16 residues long. The V end was cut by 6 bases, the J end by 4 bases, with 21 bases between. Looked up from germline, CDR1 is LGHNT and CDR2 is FRNRAP. DNA for the CDR3: TGTGCTAGTGGCCAACCCCTCCCGAGGGAAGGAGAGACCCAGTACTTC. It encodes CASGQPLPREGETQYF.

A remark on this clone: The same CDR3 can be traced to other DNA sequences in this sample. V and J are TRBV11-2 and TRBJ2-3, with D possibly TRBD2 on 5 matching bases. CDR3 length equals 13 residues. V dropped 5 bases and J dropped 1 base, with 7 bases sitting between them. Germline-derived CDR1 and CDR2 are SGHAT and FQNNGV. The DNA for the CDR3 is TGTGCCAGCAGCCTGGGAGGCACAGATACGCAGTATTTT. Its protein product is CASSLGGTDTQYF.

J is TRBJ1-1 and V is TRBV24-1, with 7 bases fitting TRBD1. V was pared by 4 bases and J by 0 bases, with 13 bases of the junction left unmatched. Germline loops: CDR1 KGHDR, CDR2 SFDVKD. This CDR3 has 18 amino acids. DNA of the CDR3: TGTGCCACCAGTGACTCAGGGGGAGTGCTTAACATGAACACTGAAGCTTTCTTT. This codes for CATSDSGGVLNMNTEAFF.

This clone came up a few times. The chain is built from TRBV12-3 or TRBV12-4 and TRBJ1-1, with unresolved D. V was clipped by 6 bases and J by 1 base, with 9 bases between them. This CDR3 comprises 13 residues. For the CDR3, the DNA is TGTGCCAGCAGCATCGCAGAGAACACTGAAGCTTTCTTT. Translating it yields CASSIAENTEAFF.

The chain combines TRBV12-3 or TRBV12-4 with TRBJ1-2; D gene ambiguous. The CDR3 is 11 residues long. Trimming cost V 2 bases and J 8 bases, with 6 bases left between them. This CDR3 reads CASSLFEGYTF. In DNA, the CDR3 is TGTGCCAGCAGTTTATTCGAAGGCTACACCTTC.

The chain couples TRBV19 to TRBJ2-3, with 7 bases lining up with TRBD2. The CDR3 loop spans 12 amino acids. Trimming cost V 10 bases and J 6 bases; bases outside gene matches: 7. Germline V gene sequence: CDR1 LNHDA, CDR2 SQIVND (reference sequence). CDR3 residues: CAIRDYGDTQYF. For the CDR3, the DNA is TGTGCCATCCGGGACTACGGGGATACGCAGTATTTT.

This clone was found once. The chain carries TRBV25-1 and TRBJ2-5; no clear D gene. The CDR3 covers 14 residues. V shed 4 bases and J shed 5 bases, with 14 bases lying between them. Germline lookup yields CDR1 MGHDK and CDR2 SYGVNS. CDR3 sequence (DNA): TGTGCCAGCAGTGGCCCCACTCAAGGGGAGACCCAGTACTTC. Translation gives CASSGPTQGETQYF.

The chain is built from TRBV3-1 (or the pseudogene TRBV3-2) and TRBJ2-3; the D is unclear. V lost 1 base to trimming and J lost 3 bases, with 17 bases between them. This CDR3 contains 17 residues. Germline CDR1 is LGHDT and CDR2 is YNNKEL (reference sequence). The CDR3 DNA is TGTGCCAGCAGCCAAGCCCCCACGCGGCCGGGTACAGATACGCAGTATTTT. Translated: CASSQAPTRPGTDTQYF.

This chain connects TRBV30 to TRBJ2-7, with D tentatively TRBD2 (6 bases). Trimming stripped 4 bases from V and 5 bases from J, with 12 bases between. Germline V CDR1 and CDR2: GTSNPN, SVGIG (reference sequence). This CDR3 comprises 12 residues. In DNA form, the CDR3 reads TGTGCCTGGAAGGAGGGGCTCGACGAGCAGTACTTC. Residues: CAWKEGLDEQYF.

This rearrangement joins TRBV7-3 to TRBJ2-7; 9 bases line up with TRBD2. The CDR3 totals 15 residues. Looked up from germline, CDR1 is SGHTA and CDR2 is FQGTGA. J was trimmed by 3 bases and V by 6 bases; bases with no gene match: 9. Here the CDR3 DNA reads TGTGCCAGCAGTTTGGCCGGGACTAGCAGCTACGAGCAGTACTTC. Protein sequence: CASSLAGTSSYEQYF.

This chain connects TRBV15 to TRBJ1-4; perhaps TRBD1 as D (6 bases). The CDR3 sequence is 15 residues long. CDR1 is LNHNV, CDR2 YYDKDF, per germline (reference sequence). Trimming pared 0 bases from V and 8 bases from J, leaving 13 bases between. CDR3 bases: TGTGCCACCAGCAGAGATGCCGGGGGCTACGAAAAACTGTTTTTT. Protein sequence: CATSRDAGGYEKLFF.

This clone has only a few counts. V usage is TRBV6-1 and J usage is TRBJ2-7; the D is unclear. The CDR3 sequence is 14 residues long. V lost 1 base and J lost 1, with 8 bases in between. Germline V CDR1 and CDR2: MNHNS, SASEGT. The CDR3 protein is CASSEVRISYEQYF. DNA of the CDR3: TGTGCCAGCAGTGAAGTCAGAATATCCTACGAGCAGTACTTC.

The CDR3 spells CSVRGLSSGEGIEQYF. The CDR3 DNA reads TGCAGCGTGCGGGGTCTGTCTTCAGGGGAGGGCATCGAGCAGTACTTC. The chain recombines TRBV29-1 with TRBJ2-7, with a tentative D call TRBD2 (7 bases). The CDR3 contains 16 residues. In germline, CDR1 is SQVTM, CDR2 ANQGSEA. With 6 bases removed from V and 6 bases from J, the gap between germline ends came to 27 bases.

As DNA, the CDR3 is TGTGCCAGTAGTACCGGAACACAGGCCTCCTACAATGAGCAGTTCTTC. Translation gives CASSTGTQASYNEQFF. The gene calls are TRBV19 and TRBJ2-1, with D tentatively TRBD1 (5 bases). Deletions cut 4 bases from V and 0 bases from J, with 13 bases between. The germline CDR1 and CDR2 sequences are LNHDA and SQIVND (reference sequence). CDR3 length equals 16 residues.

The chain uses TRBV7-2 and TRBJ2-5; D is perhaps TRBD2 (6 bases). CDR1 is SGHTA, CDR2 FQGNSA, per germline. V was trimmed by 3 bases and J by 4 bases, leaving 15 bases between them. The CDR3 has 15 amino acids. The CDR3 loop reads CASSLRPGGAETQYF. The CDR3 coding sequence is TGTGCCAGCAGCTTGCGGCCCGGAGGGGCAGAGACCCAGTACTTC.

J is TRBJ1-1 and V is TRBV27; D not certain. The germline gives CDR1 MNHEY, CDR2 SMNVEV (reference sequence). The CDR3 consists of 16 residues. V was cut by 2 bases and J by 3 bases, with 16 bases left in between. The CDR3 region has the DNA TGTGCCAGCAGTTTAGATTCGGGGATGAGGGACACTGAAGCTTTCTTT. Residues: CASSLDSGMRDTEAFF.

This clone was seen a few times. This chain joins TRBV19 and TRBJ2-7; 9 bases are shared with TRBD2. The CDR3 is 15 amino acids. Germline V lookup: CDR1 LNHDA, CDR2 SQIVND (reference sequence). V shed 6 bases, J shed 3 bases, and the junction held 9 bases outside the gene matches. CDR3: CASSPAPSGDYEQYF. The CDR3 DNA is TGTGCCAGTAGCCCCGCGCCTAGCGGGGACTACGAGCAGTACTTC.

This clone has just one count. The chain employs TRBV18 and TRBJ2-2; D gene unclear. The CDR3 is 13 residues long. Germline CDR1 is KGHSH and CDR2 is LQKENI. With 2 bases removed from V and 6 bases from J, the gap between germline ends came to 7 bases. The CDR3 loop is CASSPAVAGELFF. The CDR3 DNA is TGTGCCAGCTCACCAGCGGTAGCCGGGGAGCTGTTTTTT.

The rearrangement joins TRBV6-2 or TRBV6-3 to TRBJ2-3; the D is unclear. This CDR3 region has 17 residues. Germline V gene sequence: CDR1 MNHEY, CDR2 SVGEGT. Trimming pared 2 bases from V and 0 bases from J, leaving 15 bases between. The CDR3 region is CASSYPWQATSTDTQYF. As DNA, the CDR3 is TGTGCCAGCAGTTACCCGTGGCAGGCCACTAGCACAGATACGCAGTATTTT.

This chain links TRBV18 with TRBJ1-5; 7 positions match TRBD1. CDR1 is KGHSH and CDR2 is LQKENI in the germline V gene. Germline trimming cut 6 bases from V and 4 bases from J; bases unmatched to any gene: 9. The CDR3 contains 15 residues. The CDR3 loop reads CASSPTGYGNQPQHF. CDR3 DNA sequence: TGTGCCAGCTCTCCGACAGGGTATGGAAATCAGCCCCAGCATTTT.

This chain uses TRBV6-5 with TRBJ2-3; 9 bases fit TRBD2. The CDR3 sequence is 14 residues long. Losses at the gene ends were 4 bases for V and 9 bases for J; bases not matched to a gene: 8. Germline lookup yields CDR1 MNHEY and CDR2 SVGAGI. Written as DNA, the CDR3 is TGTGCCAGCAGTTCCGCGGGAGGGCCGTGGACGCAGTATTTT. It codes for CASSSAGGPWTQYF.